The 6 T cell receptor beta chains below come from one sample, sequenced in a study of cytomegalovirus exposure and HLA in healthy donors. It was with 60 Vbeta and 13 Jbeta primers that the PCR ran. Here immunoSEQ multiplex PCR was the method, and the copy in TCRdb shows in-frame clones only, minus some. Of 200,000 or so clones listed, roughly 80% were seen once; the top ten hold 0.22%. Source material: PBMCs. The receptor source for this set is a girl under 10 years old in good health and CMV-seronegative.

The V call is TRBV9, the J call TRBJ1-2, with D unresolved. Germline CDR1 reads SGDLS; CDR2 reads YYNGEE. This CDR3 has 15 residues. Trimming cost V 3 bases and J 4 bases, with 16 bases left between them. The CDR3 DNA reads as TGTGCCAGCAGCGACACAGCGGTCGGCTTCTATGGCTACACCTTC. Translated, it gives CASSDTAVGFYGYTF.

The rearrangement uses TRBV20-1 and TRBJ1-1, with D unresolved. This CDR3 spans 10 amino acids. The germline gives CDR1 DFQATT, CDR2 SNEGSKA (reference sequence). Trimming removed 6 bases at V and 4 bases at J, with 6 bases between. This chain's CDR3 is CSAWATEAFF. The CDR3 DNA follows: TGCAGTGCGTGGGCCACTGAAGCTTTCTTT.

This clone was counted between two and nine times. The chain links TRBV29-1 to TRBJ1-1; 7 bases align to TRBD1. CDR3 length: 12 residues. The V gene's germline CDR1 is SQVTM and CDR2 ANQGSEA. V dropped 1 base and J dropped 11; count of bases not matched to a gene: 7. The CDR3 region is CSVEGTGDGAFF. CDR3 bases: TGCAGCGTTGAAGGAACAGGGGACGGGGCTTTCTTT.

This clone has more than one count but fewer than ten. The chain joins TRBV6-6 to TRBJ1-1, with 8 bases aligning to TRBD1. V lost 4 bases and J lost 0; bases outside the gene matches: 1. The CDR3 totals 14 residues. CDR1 and CDR2 (germline): MNHNY, SVGAGI (reference sequence). CDR3 in amino acids: CASSLQGVNTEAFF. CDR3 DNA: TGTGCCAGCAGTTTACAGGGGGTGAACACTGAAGCTTTCTTT.

This clone was counted a single time. This chain links TRBV6-5 with TRBJ1-1; D might be TRBD1 (6 bases). Trimming removed 0 bases at V and 0 bases at J, with 11 bases between. This CDR3 comprises 16 residues. Germline V gives CDR1 MNHEY, CDR2 SVGAGI. As DNA, the CDR3 is TGTGCCAGCAGTTACTCTAGGGACACTATGAACACTGAAGCTTTCTTT. It is translated as CASSYSRDTMNTEAFF.

This chain connects TRBV6-5 to TRBJ1-5; D is unresolved. V was clipped by 8 bases and J by 3 bases, with 8 bases between them. The CDR3 loop spans 12 amino acids. Germline assignment: CDR1 MNHEY and CDR2 SVGAGI. The DNA of the CDR3 is TGTGCCAGCTGGTCCTACAATCAGCCCCAGCATTTT. It yields the protein CASWSYNQPQHF.